This T cell receptor beta chain is from a study of multiple sclerosis patients with progressive multifocal leukoencephalopathy. Trimming removed 3 bases from V and 5 bases from J, with 16 bases in between. Germline loops: CDR1 LNHDA, CDR2 SQIVND (reference sequence). The length of the CDR3 is 15 residues. Study-level points and caveats: PML-onset expanded TRB clones were detectable before and during natalizumab therapy.

Concerning this clone: Its matching antigen is unknown.

The assay was run at survey level. Each PCR contained spiked synthetic TR CDR3 controls spanning every V-J pairing. The repertoire was sequenced with immunoSEQ multiplex PCR; TCRdb's copy has only in-frame clones and lacks some. The sample includes fewer than 35,000 clones, about 89% of them seen just once. The sample's time point: before natalizumab initiation. T0 blood was collected before the first natalizumab infusion. This TCR came from a human donor with multiple sclerosis. J is TRBJ1-2 and V is TRBV19; D unresolved. The sample taken for sequencing was PBMCs. In DNA form, the CDR3 reads TGTGCCAGTAGTATCGAAAACGACTGGGGATATGGCTACACCTTC. The encoded protein is CASSIENDWGYGYTF. The full variable domain, rest sourced from reference TRBV19 and TRBJ1-2, is DGGITQSPKYLFRKEGQNVTLSCEQNLNHDAMYWYRQDPGQGLRLIYYSQIVNDFQKGDIAEGYSVSREKKESFPLTVTSAQKNPTAFYLCASSIENDWGYGYTFGSGTRLTVV.